This T cell receptor beta chain is from a study of beta chain features in type 1 diabetes (dated by TCRdb to the late 2010s). A note on the overall study: Mean age, gender distribution, total cell number and subset yield did not differ between patients and healthy donors. The study compared TCRB repertoires of sorted circulating CD4+ T cell subsets between recently diagnosed type 1 diabetes patients and matched healthy donors. Whereas all 30 or so donors provided naive and central memory subsets, regulatory and stem cell-like memory subsets were isolated from just 8 patients and roughly 8 healthy donors. A total of under 120,000,000 sorted cells were examined across all samples, and RNA yield correlated strongly with the number of cells per subset. General study outcomes and caveats: Because cDNA was sequenced instead of genomic DNA, activated cells with high expression could be over-represented, although the groups did not differ in activation or CD3 levels. Naive, central memory and regulatory TCRB repertoires appeared more similar among patients than among healthy donors. At VDJ recombination sites, type 1 diabetes patients had fewer insertions and more deleted nucleotides, which implies abnormalities in thymic rearrangement. A moderate but significant shortening of TCRB CDR3 length was observed in type 1 diabetes patients in all four CD4+ subsets. Because small numbers of individuals were included in the HLA sub-analyses, any influence of HLA type on TCRB rearrangement was left unresolved. PCR may preferentially amplify shorter templates, but because patient and control samples were amplified and corrected together, any resulting skew would affect both groups equally.

A single peripheral blood draw of 90 to 150 mL on average was collected from each donor into heparinised tubes. Using a panel that included CD45RO, CCR7, CD25, CD127, CD95 and CD27, naive, central memory, regulatory and stem cell-like memory CD4+ T cells were sorted on a BD FACSAria II. Purity was above 95% for every sorted population. PBMCs were separated immediately by Lymphoprep density gradient centrifugation and were stained directly, without being cultured. To minimize batch effects, samples were stained and sorted in pairs, one healthy donor with one patient per experiment. V is cut by 8 bases and J by 0 bases, and the space between the germline ends is 16 bases. CDR1 is given as SNHLY and CDR2 as FYNNEI, both from the germline V gene. Spanning cysteine to phenylalanine, the CDR3 consists of 16 amino acids. Left in the record is the CDR3 DNA by itself, 48 bases read in frame from the first base.

This clone occurred a few times. Its binding antigen is unknown. It has no much larger one-base neighbor in the sample; base qualities were not kept. All of the isolated RNA was reverse transcribed with the High Capacity cDNA Reverse Transcription Kit, so expressed TCRB transcripts were sequenced. Deep immunoSEQ sequencing was applied to naive, central memory and regulatory T cell samples, giving an average of roughly 3.6 million total reads per sample. After sorted cells were lysed in RLT buffer, RNA was extracted with DNase-treated RNeasy Micro or Mini kits, with the choice depending on cell number. Each cell subset was processed on its own to prevent cross-contamination, while patient and healthy donor samples were processed together. TCRB sequences were amplified from cDNA with the immunoSEQ multiplex PCR, producing 87-bp fragments spanning the CDR3 region. Amplicons were sequenced on the Illumina HiSeq platform. Regarding the original processing steps: PCR bias was corrected computationally using synthetic template baselines, and reads within Hamming distance 2 were collapsed, with unmergeable singletons discarded. Reads were aligned against IMGT to assign V, D and J genes, CDR3 length and insertions or deletions at six rearrangement sites. Clonotype counts were normalized to sorted cell number within each subset before computing true diversity and Gini coefficients with the tcR R package. The overlap coefficient, calculated on TCRB nucleotide sequences, was used to quantify repertoire sharing. Out-of-frame TCRB sequences from naive cells were analyzed to stand in for the pre-selection repertoire. TCRdb's version of the immuneACCESS table is confined to in-frame rearrangements and falls short of the full clone set. An unresolved V gene accounts for under half of the shortfall where checked; the remainder is of unknown origin. That table gives V, J and clone size, and the DNA gave D and trimming. Across this sample there are hundreds of thousands of clones, with 13% seen only once. Of the sample, 0.022% is held by the ten largest clones.

Material for sequencing was naive CD4+ T cells from blood. The meaning of the sample's cell subset or site label: true naive CD4+ T cells. Recombination joined TRBV2 with TRBJ1-4, with the D gene not clear enough to name. This clonotype originated in a man aged 18 to 30 with type 1 diabetes. The DNA is TGTGCCAGCCTACCTCTGGCGGTTGCAACTAATGAAAAACTGTTTTTT. The resulting protein is CASLPLAVATNEKLFF.